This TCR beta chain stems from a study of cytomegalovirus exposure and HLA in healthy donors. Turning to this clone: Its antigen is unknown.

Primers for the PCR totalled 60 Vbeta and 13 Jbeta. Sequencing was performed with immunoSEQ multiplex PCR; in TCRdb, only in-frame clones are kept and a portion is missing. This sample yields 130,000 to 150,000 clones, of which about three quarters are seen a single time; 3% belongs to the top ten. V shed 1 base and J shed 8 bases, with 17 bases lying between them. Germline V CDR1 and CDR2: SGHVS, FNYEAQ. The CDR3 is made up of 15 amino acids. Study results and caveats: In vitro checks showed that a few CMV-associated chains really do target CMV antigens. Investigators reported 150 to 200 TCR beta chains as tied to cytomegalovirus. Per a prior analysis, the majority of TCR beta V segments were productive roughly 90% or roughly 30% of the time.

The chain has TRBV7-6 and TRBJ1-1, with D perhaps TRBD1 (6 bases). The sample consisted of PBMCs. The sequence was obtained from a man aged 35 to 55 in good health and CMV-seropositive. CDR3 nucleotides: TGTGCCAGCAGCTTAGAAGCGGACAGAGAATCGGAAGCTTTCTTT. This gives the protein CASSLEADRESEAFF.